Listed here is a single T cell receptor beta chain. The sample belongs to a study of control samples from healthy donors and cancer patients. Produced via immunoSEQ multiplex PCR; TCRdb's table is partial and in-frame only. The table lists more than 150,000 clones, 90% to 95% of them singletons. The V gene end was trimmed by 5 bases and the J gene end by 0 bases; junction bases not matched to a gene: 9. CDR3 length: 17 residues. Germline V gene lookup returns CDR1 LNHDA and CDR2 SQIVND (reference sequence). The V gene is TRBV19, the J gene TRBJ1-3, with 8 bases lining up with TRBD1. This receptor was identified in a man aged 18-30 years in good health. The specimen sequenced was blood. CDR3 coding DNA: TGTGCCAGTAGTGGACGACAGGGGCCCATCTCTGGAAACACCATATATTTT. Its protein product is CASSGRQGPISGNTIYF.